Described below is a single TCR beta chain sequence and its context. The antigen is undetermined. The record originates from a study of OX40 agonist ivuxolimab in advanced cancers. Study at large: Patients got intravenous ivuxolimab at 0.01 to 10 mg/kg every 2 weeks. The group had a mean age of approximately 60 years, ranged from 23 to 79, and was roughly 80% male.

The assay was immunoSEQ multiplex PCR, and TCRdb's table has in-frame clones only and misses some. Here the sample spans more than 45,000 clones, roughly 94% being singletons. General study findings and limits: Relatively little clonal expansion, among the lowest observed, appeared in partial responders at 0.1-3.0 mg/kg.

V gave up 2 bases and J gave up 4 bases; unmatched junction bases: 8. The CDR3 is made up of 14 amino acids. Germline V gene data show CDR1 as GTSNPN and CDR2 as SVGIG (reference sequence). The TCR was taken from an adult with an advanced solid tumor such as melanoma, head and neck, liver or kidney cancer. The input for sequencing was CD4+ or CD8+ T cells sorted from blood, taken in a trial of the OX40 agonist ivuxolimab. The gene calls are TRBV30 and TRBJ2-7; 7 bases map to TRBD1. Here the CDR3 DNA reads TGTGCCTGGAGTCAGGGACAGCGTGGGTACGAGCAGTACTTC. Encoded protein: CAWSQGQRGYEQYF.